The following is a T cell receptor beta chain sequence with its context. The data were produced by immunoSEQ multiplex PCR, yet TCRdb's version contains in-frame clones alone and is incomplete. The top ten hold around 4.2% of the sample, which has 55,000 to 65,000 clones, roughly 93% seen once. Trimming cost V 4 bases and J 1 base, with 12 bases left between them. The CDR3 length is 15 residues. CDR1 is LGHNA, CDR2 YNFKEQ, per germline. This entry belongs to a study of technical replicates of blood from four donors. The source of this sequence is a human donor in good health. Some clones in this sample may be carry-over from other donors' samples. The chain recombines TRBV4-2 with TRBJ2-3; maybe TRBD1 (5 bases). The source material was PBMCs. CDR3 sequence reads: CASSLNLRGTDTQYF. CDR3 DNA sequence: TGTGCCAGCAGCCTGAACCTCAGGGGCACAGATACGCAGTATTTT.